A selection of T cell receptor beta chains follows, all from one sample in a study of blood T cells in healthy people across ages. TCRdb re-analysed the 5' RACE reads in MiXCR, keeping a single row per CDR3 protein. The profile shows hundreds of thousands of distinct CDR3 sequences, roughly 35% of them singletons. The sample taken for sequencing was blood. These receptors originate from a man younger than 30 in good health. CDR3s include the opening cysteine and the closing phenylalanine or tryptophan. A D gene is named only where the DNA matches it firmly. The size entry is marked missing in some rows and otherwise reads once, few, many or a size class.

cdr3_nt,cdr3_aa,d_call,v_call,j_call,clone_size
TGTGCCAGCAGCTTAACAGACTCTGGAAACACCATATATTTT,CASSLTDSGNTIYF,-,TRBV7-3,TRBJ1-3,few
TGCGCCAGCAGCCAAGCGCCCGGCGGACGGGGGGAGGGAGATACGCAGTATTTT,CASSQAPGGRGEGDTQYF,TRBD2,TRBV4-1,TRBJ2-3,-
TGTGCCACCGGTCAGTCCTATAATTCACCCCCCCACTTT,CATGQSYNSPPHF,-,TRBV25-1,TRBJ1-6,-
TGTGCCATCAGTGAGGCCGGGACAGGGAGGAACAATGAGCAGTTCTTC,CAISEAGTGRNNEQFF,TRBD1,TRBV10-3,TRBJ2-1,few
TGTGCCGCCAGCAATAGGGCTTGGCAAGAGACCCAGTACTTC,CAASNRAWQETQYF,-,TRBV15,TRBJ2-5,-
TGTGCCACCAGTGATACGACAGGGGGAAGCACAGATACGCAGTATTTT,CATSDTTGGSTDTQYF,TRBD1,TRBV24-1,TRBJ2-3,few
TGTGCCAGCAGCTTAGCGGTGGGGGGAGGCCACAATGAGCAGTACTTC,CASSLAVGGGHNEQYF,-,TRBV7-6,TRBJ2-5,few
TGTGCCAGCAGCCAAGGGTCCAGGGCCGGTGGCTACACCTTC,CASSQGSRAGGYTF,-,TRBV3-1,TRBJ1-2,few
TGTGCCAGCTCACCAAGTCAGGGAGGTACTGAAGCTTTCTTT,CASSPSQGGTEAFF,-,TRBV18,TRBJ1-1,-
TGTGCCAGCAGCCAAGGACAGTTCAATCAGCCCCAGCATTTT,CASSQGQFNQPQHF,-,TRBV14,TRBJ1-5,many
TGTGCCAGCAGTTCGGACCTGCCTAGTGAGACCCAGTACTTC,CASSSDLPSETQYF,-,TRBV28,TRBJ2-5,-